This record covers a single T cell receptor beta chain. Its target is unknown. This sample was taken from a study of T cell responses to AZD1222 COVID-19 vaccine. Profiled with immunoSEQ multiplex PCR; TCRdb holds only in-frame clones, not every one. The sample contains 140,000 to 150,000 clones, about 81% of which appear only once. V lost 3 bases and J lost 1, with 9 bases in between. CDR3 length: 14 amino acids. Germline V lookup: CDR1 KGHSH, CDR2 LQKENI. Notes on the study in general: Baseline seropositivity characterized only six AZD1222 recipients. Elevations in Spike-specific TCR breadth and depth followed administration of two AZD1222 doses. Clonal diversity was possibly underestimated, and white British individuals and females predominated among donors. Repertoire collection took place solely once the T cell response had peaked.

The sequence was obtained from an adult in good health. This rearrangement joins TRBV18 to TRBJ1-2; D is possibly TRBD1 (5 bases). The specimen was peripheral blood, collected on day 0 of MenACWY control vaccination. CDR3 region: CASSPGTGNYGYTF. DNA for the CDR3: TGTGCCAGCTCACCGGGGACGGGTAACTATGGCTACACCTTC.